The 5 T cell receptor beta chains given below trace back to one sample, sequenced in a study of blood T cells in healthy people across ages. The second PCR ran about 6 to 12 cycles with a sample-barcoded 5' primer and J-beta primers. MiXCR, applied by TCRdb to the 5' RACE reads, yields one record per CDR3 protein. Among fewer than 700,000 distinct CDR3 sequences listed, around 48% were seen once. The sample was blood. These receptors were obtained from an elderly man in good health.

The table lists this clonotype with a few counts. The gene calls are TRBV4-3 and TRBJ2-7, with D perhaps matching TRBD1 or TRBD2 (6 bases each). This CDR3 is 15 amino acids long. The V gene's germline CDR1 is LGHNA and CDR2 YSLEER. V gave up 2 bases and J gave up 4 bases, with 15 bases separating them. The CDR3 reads CASSQQRGAVYEQYF. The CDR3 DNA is TGCGCCAGCAGCCAACAGAGGGGGGCCGTATACGAGCAGTACTTC.

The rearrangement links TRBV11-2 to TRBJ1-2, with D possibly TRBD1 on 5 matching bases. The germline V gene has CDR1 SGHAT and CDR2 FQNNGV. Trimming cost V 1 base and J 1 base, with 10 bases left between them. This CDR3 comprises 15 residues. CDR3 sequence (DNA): TGTGCCAGCAGCTTAGGGCCAGGGTTTAACTATGGCTACACCTTC. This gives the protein CASSLGPGFNYGYTF. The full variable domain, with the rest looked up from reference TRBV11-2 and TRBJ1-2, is EAGVAQSPRYKIIEKRQSVAFWCNPISGHATLYWYQQILGQGPKLLIQFQNNGVVDDSQLPKDRFSAERLKGVDSTLKIQPAKLEDSAVYLCASSLGPGFNYGYTFGSGTRLTVV.

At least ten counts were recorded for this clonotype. DNA for the CDR3: TGTGCCAGCAGCGTAGGAGCGGGAGGGCCGACAGATACGCAGTATTTT. Amino acid sequence: CASSVGAGGPTDTQYF. This chain connects TRBV9 to TRBJ2-3; 10 positions agree with TRBD2. CDR1 is SGDLS, CDR2 YYNGEE, per germline. V was clipped by 0 bases and J by 3 bases; unmatched bases: 4. This CDR3 spans 16 amino acids.

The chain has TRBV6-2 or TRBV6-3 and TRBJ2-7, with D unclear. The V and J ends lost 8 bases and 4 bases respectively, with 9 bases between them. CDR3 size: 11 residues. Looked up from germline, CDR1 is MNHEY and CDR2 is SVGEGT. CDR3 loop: CASGSKYEQYF. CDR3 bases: TGTGCCAGCGGAAGTAAGTACGAGCAGTACTTC.

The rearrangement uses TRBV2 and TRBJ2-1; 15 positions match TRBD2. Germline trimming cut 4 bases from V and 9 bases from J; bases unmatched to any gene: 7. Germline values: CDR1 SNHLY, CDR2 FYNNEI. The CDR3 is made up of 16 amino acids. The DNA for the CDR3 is TGTGCCAGCAGTGGGGGACTAGCGGGGGGTGTGGCTGAGCAGTTCTTC. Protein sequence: CASSGGLAGGVAEQFF.